The 7 T cell receptor beta chains presented below share a single source sample, sequenced in a study of shared T cell receptors in the human thymus. Sequenced by immunoSEQ multiplex PCR; TCRdb stores in-frame clones only, minus some. The table lists over 65,000 clones, about 95% of them singletons. The sequencing input was thymocytes. Receptors originate from a human donor.

V gene TRBV5-8 combines with J gene TRBJ1-2; 9 bases line up with TRBD1. Germline lookup yields CDR1 SGHTS and CDR2 YDEGEE. This CDR3 spans 18 amino acids. J lost 0 bases, V lost 2 bases, and 11 bases had no gene match. CDR3 DNA sequence: TGTGCCAGCAGCTTTCTCTTCGGGGACAGGGACACTAACTATGGCTACACCTTC. Amino acid sequence: CASSFLFGDRDTNYGYTF. The full variable domain, rest sourced from reference TRBV5-8 and TRBJ1-2, is EAGVTQSPTHLIKTRGQQATLRCSPISGHTSVYWYQQALGLGLQFLLWYDEGEERNRGNFPPRFSGRQFPNYSSELNVNALELEDSALYLCASSFLFGDRDTNYGYTFGSGTRLTVV.

The chain uses TRBV2 and TRBJ1-2, with D perhaps TRBD1 (6 bases). Germline V CDR1 and CDR2: SNHLY, FYNNEI. Trimming stripped 2 bases from V and 4 bases from J, with 8 bases between. This CDR3 contains 13 residues. CDR3 bases: TGTGCCAGCAGTGAAAAGGGGGGCTATGGCTACACCTTC. This gives the protein CASSEKGGYGYTF.

The rearrangement uses TRBV6-5 and TRBJ2-7; perhaps TRBD1 as D (5 bases). The CDR3 is made up of 11 amino acids. Trimming left V 9 bases short and J 6 bases short, with 12 bases between. Germline-derived CDR1 and CDR2 are MNHEY and SVGAGI. CDR3 region: CASRRGPEQYF. CDR3 DNA sequence: TGTGCCAGTCGAAGGGGTCCCGAGCAGTACTTC.

This sequence joins TRBV4-2 and TRBJ1-6; TRBD1 agrees at 7 bases. The trim removed 3 bases at V and 0 bases at J, leaving 17 bases unmatched. There are 21 residues in the CDR3. The germline V gene encodes CDR1 LGHNA and CDR2 YNFKEQ. CDR3 sequence (DNA): TGTGCCAGCAGCCACCGGACAACAAGGACAGGCCGGAGCTCCTATAATTCACCCCTCCACTTT. Amino acids: CASSHRTTRTGRSSYNSPLHF.

This clone came up once. The CDR3 bases are TGTGCCAGCAGGCGTAGCAGACAGGGGGTGAACTATGGCTACACCTTC. Encoded protein: CASRRSRQGVNYGYTF. The rearrangement joins TRBV11-2 to TRBJ1-2; 9 bases are shared with TRBD1. Germline CDR1 is SGHAT and CDR2 is FQNNGV. The V segment lost 6 bases and the J segment 2 bases; nucleotides outside the gene matches: 10. There are 16 residues in the CDR3.

The genes are TRBV4-2 and TRBJ2-1, with D hard to call. The V end lost 2 bases, the J end lost 5 bases, and 19 bases lay between the germline ends. This CDR3 comprises 17 residues. The germline CDR1 and CDR2 sequences are LGHNA and YNFKEQ. The CDR3 nucleotides read TGTGCCAGCAGCCAAAGACCCGAGAGGAATAATAACAATGAGCAGTTCTTC. This gives the protein CASSQRPERNNNNEQFF.

The chain carries TRBV15 and TRBJ1-4, with D possibly being TRBD1 (6 bases). The germline gives CDR1 LNHNV, CDR2 YYDKDF (reference sequence). The V end was cut by 2 bases, the J end by 1 base, with 26 bases between. The CDR3 sequence is 21 residues long. DNA of the CDR3: TGTGCCACCAGCAGACCCAAGGACAGACTTCGCCCTTGGCGAACTAATGAAAAACTGTTTTTT. Translation: CATSRPKDRLRPWRTNEKLFF.